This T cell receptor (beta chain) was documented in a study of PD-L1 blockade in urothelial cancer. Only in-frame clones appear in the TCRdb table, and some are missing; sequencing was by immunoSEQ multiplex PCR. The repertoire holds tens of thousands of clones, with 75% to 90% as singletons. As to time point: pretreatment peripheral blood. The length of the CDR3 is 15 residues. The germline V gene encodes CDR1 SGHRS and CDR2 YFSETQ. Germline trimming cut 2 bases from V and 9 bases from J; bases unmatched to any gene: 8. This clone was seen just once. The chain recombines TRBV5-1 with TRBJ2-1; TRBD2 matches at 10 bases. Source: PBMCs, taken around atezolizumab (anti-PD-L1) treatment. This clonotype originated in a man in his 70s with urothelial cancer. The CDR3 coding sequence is TGCGCCAGCAGCTTTTTAGCGGGAGGATCGCCTGAGCAGTTCTTC. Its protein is CASSFLAGGSPEQFF.